The clone carrying this T cell receptor (beta chain) was detected a few times. Its target is not known. The sample belongs to a study of T-cell memory formation after mild COVID-19. Study findings and constraints: Day 15 to 85 contractors were CD4/CD8 balanced; later expanders leaned CD4+. In pre-infection memory, a portion of responding clones appeared, which suggested that cross-reactive memory joined. In second-wave clones peaking day 37, SARS-CoV-2 specificity remained unconfirmed.

A 5'RACE reaction primed in the constant segment made cDNA libraries of TCR alpha and TCR beta, and these carried sample barcodes and UMIs. TCRdb ran MiXCR on the 5' RACE reads and lists one entry per CDR3 protein. Among fewer than 700,000 distinct CDR3 sequences listed, roughly 18% were seen once. V was trimmed by 2 bases and J by 1 base, leaving 12 bases between them. The CDR3 runs to 15 residues. Germline lookup yields CDR1 GTSNPN and CDR2 SVGIG (reference sequence). This clonotype was sampled from an adult woman who had mild COVID-19 (a few samples of this study predate the infection). Cell type and time point are not known. The V and J genes are TRBV30 and TRBJ2-1; a weak D match, TRBD2 (6 bases). Sequencing input: PBMCs or a T cell subset sorted from them (not recorded which). The CDR3 reads CAWSNPGESYNEQFF. Written as DNA, the CDR3 is TGTGCCTGGAGTAACCCGGGGGAGTCCTACAATGAGCAGTTCTTC.